What follows are 5 T cell receptor beta chains derived from one specimen sequenced in a study of T-cell reconstitution after alpha-beta-depleted transplantation in children. This sample's TCRbeta library carried unique molecular identifier barcodes. TCRdb re-called the PCR reads with MiXCR, one entry per CDR3 protein. The sample carries about 200,000 distinct CDR3 sequences, more than 14% recorded once. Sequences were derived from PBMCs from the stem cell graft donor, sampled from the stem cell graft. Receptors originate from a human donor who donated a stem cell graft to a child with acute lymphoblastic leukemia.

As concerns this clonotype: This could be a read error, since a much larger clone is one nucleotide away. CDR3 bases: TGCAGTGCATGGGGGGCGCTTAACTATGGCTACCCCTTC. Its protein product is CSAWGALNYGYPF. The V call is TRBV20-1, the J call TRBJ1-2, with D possibly TRBD1 on 6 matching bases. CDR1 and CDR2 (germline): DFQATT, SNEGSKA (reference sequence). This CDR3 has 13 amino acids.

The genes are TRBV7-8 and TRBJ1-5; TRBD1 matches 8 bases. The CDR3 has 15 residues. With V trimmed by 5 bases and J by 1 base, 4 bases remained unmatched. CDR1 and CDR2 (germline): SGHVS, FQNEAQ. Written as DNA, the CDR3 is TGTGCCAGCAGCAGGGACAGGTTGAGCAATCAGCCCCAGCATTTT. Amino acids: CASSRDRLSNQPQHF.

This clonotype occurred a few times. This rearrangement joins TRBV25-1 to TRBJ2-5; TRBD1 agrees at 7 bases. This CDR3 has 14 amino acids. V lost 6 bases, J lost 1 base, and 5 bases stayed unmatched. CDR1 MGHDK and CDR2 SYGVNS come from the germline V gene. CDR3 region: CASRGAGGQETQYF. CDR3 sequence (DNA): TGTGCCAGCAGGGGGGCAGGGGGCCAAGAGACCCAGTACTTC.

This chain links TRBV5-1 with TRBJ2-1; 11 bases map to TRBD2. Germline CDR1 and CDR2: SGHRS and YFSETQ. V was clipped by 0 bases and J by 5 bases; unmatched bases: 7. The CDR3 runs to 17 residues. The CDR3 reads CASSLEVLAGEHNEQFF. CDR3 nucleotides: TGCGCCAGCAGCTTGGAAGTACTAGCGGGGGAACACAATGAGCAGTTCTTC.

This clonotype was seen ten or more times. The chain uses TRBV12-3 or TRBV12-4 and TRBJ2-7; D is undetermined. The CDR3 sequence is 14 residues long. The V end lost 5 bases, the J end lost 3 bases, and 14 bases lay between the germline ends. The CDR3 loop is CASSGSDGDYEQYF. For the CDR3, the DNA is TGTGCCAGCAGTGGCTCCGACGGCGACTACGAGCAGTACTTC.